This T cell receptor (beta chain) was observed in a study of post-analysis software for immune sequencing data. Regarding the study as a whole: There were roughly 5 TRBV segments more frequent in patients than controls, and TRBV5-6, TRBV5-1 and TRBV20-1 were among them.

Note on this clonotype: The target antigen is unknown.

The library was made from cDNA and included unique molecular identifiers. A population of about 0.95 to 11 million T cells gave rise to a few hundred thousand cDNA molecules. A single record per CDR3 protein comes from TCRdb applying MiXCR to the PCR reads. The sample carries about 540,000 distinct CDR3 sequences, around a third recorded once. In germline, CDR1 is SGHRS, CDR2 YFSETQ. CDR3 length equals 14 residues. V was cut by 2 bases and J by 2 bases, with 10 bases left in between. V gene TRBV5-1 combines with J gene TRBJ1-2; D is uncertain. Sample: blood. The sequence came from a girl aged 2-17 years with multiple sclerosis. The CDR3 coding sequence is TGCGCCAGCAGCTTTTTACCGAAGAACTATGGCTACACCTTC. Translating it yields CASSFLPKNYGYTF.